Listed below are T cell receptor beta chains from one sample, sequenced in a study of cytomegalovirus exposure and HLA in healthy donors. Profiled with immunoSEQ multiplex PCR; TCRdb holds only in-frame clones, not every one. The table includes over 100,000 clones, approximately 65% detected once. The specimen was PBMCs. The receptors derive from a man between 18 and 29 years old in good health and CMV-seronegative. Both conserved end residues are part of each CDR3. The D gene is left open where the match is weak. Clone size is shown for a subset of rows, as once, few, many or a class of expanded clone.

D gene: .
J gene: TRBJ1-1
V gene: TRBV4-1
clone size: few
CDR3 DNA: TGCGCCAGCAGCCACCCGGCCAGACAGGCTGAAGCTTTCTTT
CDR3 protein: CASSHPARQAEAFF

D gene: .
J gene: TRBJ2-3
V gene: TRBV29-1
clone size: few
CDR3 DNA: TGCAGCGTTCAAAGCGGAAGGGATACGCAGTATTTT
CDR3 protein: CSVQSGRDTQYF

D gene: TRBD1
J gene: TRBJ2-6
V gene: TRBV13
clone size: .
CDR3 DNA: TGTGCCAGCAGCTTAAGGGGACAGTTAGACTCTGGGGCCAACGTCCTGACTTTC
CDR3 protein: CASSLRGQLDSGANVLTF

D gene: TRBD1
J gene: TRBJ2-7
V gene: TRBV10-3
clone size: few
CDR3 DNA: TGTGCCATCAGGCCGACAGGGGAGAGGTACGAGCAGTACTTC
CDR3 protein: CAIRPTGERYEQYF

D gene: TRBD1
J gene: TRBJ1-2
V gene: TRBV5-5
clone size: .
CDR3 DNA: TGTGCCAGCAGCTTAGGGGACAGCGTCTATGGCTACACCTTC
CDR3 protein: CASSLGDSVYGYTF

D gene: .
J gene: TRBJ1-1
V gene: TRBV28
clone size: once
CDR3 DNA: TGTGCCAGCAGTTTGAGGACTGAAGCTTTCTTT
CDR3 protein: CASSLRTEAFF

D gene: TRBD1
J gene: TRBJ2-2
V gene: TRBV30
clone size: few
CDR3 DNA: TGTGCCTGGAGTGAGGAAGCGGGACAGGGGGCCAGGGAGCTGTTTTTT
CDR3 protein: CAWSEEAGQGARELFF

D gene: TRBD2
J gene: TRBJ2-7
V gene: TRBV2
clone size: .
CDR3 DNA: TGTGCCAGCCGGACTAGCGGGAACGAGCAGTACTTC
CDR3 protein: CASRTSGNEQYF

D gene: TRBD1
J gene: TRBJ1-3
V gene: TRBV19
clone size: .
CDR3 DNA: TGTGCCAGTAGAGACAGGGGCGTTTTCTCGAACACCATATATTTT
CDR3 protein: CASRDRGVFSNTIYF

D gene: .
J gene: TRBJ2-4
V gene: TRBV5-1
clone size: .
CDR3 DNA: TGCGCCAGCAGCTATGGCGACAGTGTGCCTAGTTGGCCACAGTACTTC
CDR3 protein: CASSYGDSVPSWPQYF

D gene: TRBD1
J gene: TRBJ1-6
V gene: TRBV4-1
clone size: .
CDR3 DNA: TGCGCCAGCAGCCAAGGTTCGACAGGGAGGAATTCACCCCTCCACTTT
CDR3 protein: CASSQGSTGRNSPLHF

D gene: TRBD2
J gene: TRBJ2-7
V gene: TRBV13
clone size: .
CDR3 DNA: TGTTCCAGCAGCGAAAGGACTAGCGGGGTCTACGAGCAGTACTTC
CDR3 protein: CSSSERTSGVYEQYF

D gene: TRBD2
J gene: TRBJ2-3
V gene: TRBV4-1
clone size: .
CDR3 DNA: TGCGCCAGCAGCCAAGGAACCCTAGCGGGGGGGCCGATTGGTACGCAGTATTTT
CDR3 protein: CASSQGTLAGGPIGTQYF

D gene: TRBD1
J gene: TRBJ1-2
V gene: TRBV7-8
clone size: .
CDR3 DNA: TGTGCCAGCAGCTTGTCAGGGGGCCGGTGGGGCTACACCTTC
CDR3 protein: CASSLSGGRWGYTF

D gene: TRBD1
J gene: TRBJ1-2
V gene: TRBV5-1
clone size: .
CDR3 DNA: TGCGCCAGCAGCTCGAATACCCTACGTCCGGGACAGGGGTCCTCTGGCTACACCTTC
CDR3 protein: CASSSNTLRPGQGSSGYTF

D gene: .
J gene: TRBJ2-5
V gene: TRBV19
clone size: .
CDR3 DNA: TGTGCCAGTCGTGGTATTCGGGAGACCCAGTACTTC
CDR3 protein: CASRGIRETQYF

D gene: .
J gene: TRBJ1-1
V gene: TRBV6-5
clone size: .
CDR3 DNA: TGTGCCAGCAAATCCCCGGCAAAGGGAGCTGAAGCTTTCTTT
CDR3 protein: CASKSPAKGAEAFF

D gene: .
J gene: TRBJ2-7
V gene: TRBV10-3
clone size: .
CDR3 DNA: TGTGCCATCAGTTCACGAGGGTACGAGCAGTACTTC
CDR3 protein: CAISSRGYEQYF

D gene: TRBD1
J gene: TRBJ1-5
V gene: TRBV6-5
clone size: .
CDR3 DNA: TGTGCCAGCAGTTCGACAGGGGCTTACAATCAGCCCCAGCATTTT
CDR3 protein: CASSSTGAYNQPQHF

D gene: TRBD2
J gene: TRBJ2-1
V gene: TRBV13
clone size: .
CDR3 DNA: TGTGCCAGCAGCTTAGTGGCGGGAGGCCCGGGCAATGAGCAGTTCTTC
CDR3 protein: CASSLVAGGPGNEQFF

D gene: TRBD1
J gene: TRBJ1-2
V gene: TRBV28
clone size: few
CDR3 DNA: TGTGCCAGCAGTCCATCAGGGGGCGTCTATGGCTACACCTTC
CDR3 protein: CASSPSGGVYGYTF

D gene: .
J gene: TRBJ2-2
V gene: TRBV10-3
clone size: few
CDR3 DNA: TGTGCCATCAGTATCTCCCAGGTGGACGGGGAGCTGTTTTTT
CDR3 protein: CAISISQVDGELFF

D gene: TRBD2
J gene: TRBJ2-1
V gene: TRBV19
clone size: .
CDR3 DNA: TGTGCCAGTAGTGCCCGGGACTATACCTACAATGAGCAGTTCTTC
CDR3 protein: CASSARDYTYNEQFF

D gene: TRBD1
J gene: TRBJ1-1
V gene: TRBV7-9
clone size: .
CDR3 DNA: TGTGCCAGCAGCCCCTGGGACAGGAACACTGAAGCTTTCTTT
CDR3 protein: CASSPWDRNTEAFF

D gene: .
J gene: TRBJ2-5
V gene: TRBV20-1
clone size: .
CDR3 DNA: TGCAGTGCCCAGGCCCCGGAGACCCAGTACTTC
CDR3 protein: CSAQAPETQYF

D gene: TRBD2
J gene: TRBJ2-1
V gene: TRBV5-1
clone size: few
CDR3 DNA: TGCGCCAGCAGCTTGATCCCCGGGGGGGACAATGAGCAGTTCTTC
CDR3 protein: CASSLIPGGDNEQFF

D gene: .
J gene: TRBJ1-1
V gene: TRBV20-1
clone size: .
CDR3 DNA: TGCAGTGCTTCCAGGGGAACTGAAGCTTTCTTT
CDR3 protein: CSASRGTEAFF

D gene: .
J gene: TRBJ1-1
V gene: TRBV29-1
clone size: few
CDR3 DNA: TGCAGCGTTCAGAATAATTCCGCTGAAGCTTTCTTT
CDR3 protein: CSVQNNSAEAFF

D gene: .
J gene: TRBJ2-3
V gene: TRBV7-8
clone size: .
CDR3 DNA: TGTGCCAGCAGCTTATCGACAGCCAGGGTGGGAGATACGCAGTATTTT
CDR3 protein: CASSLSTARVGDTQYF

D gene: .
J gene: TRBJ1-1
V gene: TRBV19
clone size: .
CDR3 DNA: TGTGCCAGTAGGAAGACGGGCGGGGGCACTGAAGCTTTCTTT
CDR3 protein: CASRKTGGGTEAFF

D gene: .
J gene: TRBJ2-1
V gene: TRBV7-9
clone size: .
CDR3 DNA: TGTGCCAGCAGCTTACCCGGGGATGATGAGCAGTTCTTC
CDR3 protein: CASSLPGDDEQFF

D gene: .
J gene: TRBJ1-2
V gene: TRBV29-1
clone size: once
CDR3 DNA: TGCAGCGTGTCCCGGGACTTCGGGACGAATGGCTACACCTTC
CDR3 protein: CSVSRDFGTNGYTF

D gene: .
J gene: TRBJ2-3
V gene: TRBV7-7
clone size: .
CDR3 DNA: TGTGCCAGCAGCTTAGGGACAAGGGGTGACGATACGCAGTATTTT
CDR3 protein: CASSLGTRGDDTQYF

D gene: TRBD1
J gene: TRBJ1-5
V gene: TRBV28
clone size: .
CDR3 DNA: TGTGCCAGCAGTTCACAAACAGGGGCCGGCAATCAGCCCCAGCATTTT
CDR3 protein: CASSSQTGAGNQPQHF

D gene: TRBD1
J gene: TRBJ1-1
V gene: TRBV5-8
clone size: .
CDR3 DNA: TGTGCCAGCAGCTCAACCGGGACAGGGAGGGTCGGAGCTTTCTTT
CDR3 protein: CASSSTGTGRVGAFF

D gene: .
J gene: TRBJ1-1
V gene: TRBV6-5
clone size: .
CDR3 DNA: TGTGCCAGCAGTTACTCGGGAGGCAAGAACACTGAAGCTTTCTTT
CDR3 protein: CASSYSGGKNTEAFF

D gene: .
J gene: TRBJ2-4
V gene: TRBV29-1
clone size: few
CDR3 DNA: TGCAGCGTTGCGGGACTAGCCAAAAACATTCAGTACTTC
CDR3 protein: CSVAGLAKNIQYF

D gene: .
J gene: TRBJ1-2
V gene: TRBV2
clone size: few
CDR3 DNA: TGTGCCAGCAGGGAAAGGACAGCTTCTTATGGCTACCCCTTC
CDR3 protein: CASRERTASYGYPF